This T cell receptor (beta chain) was sequenced for a study of identical twins. TCRdb reprocessed the 5' RACE reads via MiXCR and lists one record per CDR3 protein. Of 100,000 or so distinct CDR3 sequences detected, 5.5% to 7% appear once; the ten largest clones hold about 12%. In regard to this clonotype: Its specificity is unknown.

Germline CDR1 and CDR2: DFQATT and SNEGSKA (reference sequence). V lost 3 bases and J 9 bases, leaving 15 bases between the germline ends. This CDR3 spans 13 amino acids. The study's findings and limits: Sharing of beta out-of-frame sequences by twins showed a weaker excess.

The sample consisted of memory T cells sorted from blood. The chain uses TRBV20-1 and TRBJ2-4; D is perhaps TRBD1 or TRBD2 (6 bases each). The receptor was isolated from a woman in her 50s in good health. The chain's CDR3 is CSASLPGAAIQYF. The CDR3 region has the DNA TGCAGTGCTAGCCTTCCGGGGGCCGCCATTCAGTACTTC.